These 28 T cell receptor beta chains share one sample of origin, sequenced in a study of patients and donors after allogeneic stem cell transplantation. TCRdb passed the RT-PCR reads through MiXCR, listing each CDR3 protein once. The table includes 800,000 to 1,000,000 distinct CDR3 sequences, over 15% detected once. The sample consisted of blood, either unsorted or a sorted T cell fraction (not recorded which). These receptors all stem from a human donor who was either an allogeneic HSCT recipient or a stem cell or donor lymphocyte infusion donor (not recorded which). It is not recorded whose cells these are; they may come from a transplant donor.

This clonotype was seen more than once but under ten times. The V gene is TRBV6-1, the J gene TRBJ1-1; D might be TRBD1 (5 bases). In germline, CDR1 is MNHNS, CDR2 SASEGT. V was pared by 7 bases and J by 7 bases, with 25 bases between. This CDR3 is built from 16 residues. For the CDR3, the DNA is TGTGCCAGCACGAAAGTATGGGGGGGACGAAGATTTGAAGCTTTCTTT. It specifies CASTKVWGGRRFEAFF.

The rearrangement links TRBV5-6 to TRBJ2-5; D possibly corresponds to TRBD1 (6 bases). CDR1 SGHDT and CDR2 YYEEEE come from the germline V gene. The CDR3 spans 16 residues. Trimming pared 2 bases from V and 3 bases from J, leaving 17 bases between. The CDR3 DNA reads as TGTGCCAGCAGCTTCCCTCTTCGGACAGTCAAAGAGACCCAGTACTTC. Amino acids: CASSFPLRTVKETQYF. Based on the CDR3 plus reference TRBV5-6 and TRBJ2-5, the full variable domain is DAGVTQSPTHLIKTRGQQVTLRCSPKSGHDTVSWYQQALGQGPQFIFQYYEEEERQRGNFPDRFSGHQFPNYSSELNVNALLLGDSALYLCASSFPLRTVKETQYFGPGTRLLVL.

J is TRBJ2-7 and V is TRBV6-5, with 9 nucleotides matching TRBD2. The CDR3 totals 15 residues. CDR1 is MNHEY and CDR2 is SVGAGI in the germline V gene. The V gene end was trimmed by 0 bases and the J gene end by 4 bases; junction bases not matched to a gene: 4. CDR3 amino acids: CASSYSSSGAYEQYF. The CDR3 coding sequence is TGTGCCAGCAGTTACTCTTCTAGCGGGGCGTACGAGCAGTACTTC.

The chain joins TRBV12-3 or TRBV12-4 to TRBJ2-1; 12 nucleotides agree with TRBD2. The CDR3 runs to 17 residues. Trimming removed 6 bases from V and 4 bases from J; junction bases left unmatched: 10. CDR3 bases: TGTGCCAGCAGGGACCATCAGACTAGCGGGAGATACAATGAGCAGTTCTTC. The encoded protein is CASRDHQTSGRYNEQFF.

The gene calls are TRBV29-1 and TRBJ2-2; 9 bases are a match to TRBD1. Germline CDR1 SQVTM, CDR2 ANQGSEA. CDR3 size: 13 residues. V shed 7 bases, J shed 4 bases, and the junction held 4 bases outside the gene matches. CDR3 DNA: TGCAGCGGTGGACAGGGGATCACCGGGGAGCTGTTTTTT. It encodes CSGGQGITGELFF.

V is TRBV6-5 and J is TRBJ1-2, with a tentative D call TRBD1 (6 bases). Per germline, CDR1 MNHEY and CDR2 SVGAGI. V lost 2 bases to trimming and J lost 4 bases, with 17 bases between them. The CDR3 has 16 amino acids. The CDR3 region has the DNA TGTGCCAGCAGTTACACAACAGGGACGGGGGCCTATGGCTACACCTTC. Translation gives CASSYTTGTGAYGYTF.

This clonotype was observed a few times. This chain connects TRBV25-1 to TRBJ1-5; the D is unclear. The CDR3 consists of 15 residues. Trimming pared 2 bases from V and 6 bases from J, leaving 14 bases between. From germline, CDR1 is MGHDK and CDR2 SYGVNS. The CDR3 nucleotides are TGTGCCAGCAGTGAAAGATTCGGTTGGGGTCAGCCCCAGCATTTT. Its protein is CASSERFGWGQPQHF.

This clonotype was observed a handful of times. The chain uses TRBV11-3 and TRBJ2-1; 13 bases agree with TRBD2. The V and J ends lost 1 base and 8 bases, in that order; junction bases with no gene match: 8. The CDR3 sequence is 17 residues long. Germline assignment: CDR1 SGHNT and CDR2 YENEEA. The CDR3 DNA reads as TGTGCCAGCAGCTTAGTGACGGGACTAGCGGGGTCTGATGAGCAGTTCTTC. Residues: CASSLVTGLAGSDEQFF.

This chain uses TRBV12-3 or TRBV12-4 with TRBJ2-4; D tentatively reads TRBD1 or TRBD2 (7 bases each). CDR3 length: 16 residues. V was trimmed by 6 bases and J by 1 base, leaving 16 bases between them. CDR3 loop: CASRYRGGSAKNIQYF. The CDR3 DNA sequence: TGTGCCAGCAGATACAGGGGAGGGTCGGCCAAAAACATTCAGTACTTC.

This clonotype has only a few counts. The genes are TRBV12-3 or TRBV12-4 and TRBJ1-2; no clear D. The CDR3 consists of 13 residues. The V end was cut by 2 bases, the J end by 4 bases, with 8 bases between. CDR3 nucleotides: TGTGCCAGCAGTTTAATGGAACTCTATGGCTACACCTTC. Residues: CASSLMELYGYTF.

The CDR3 DNA reads TGCAGTGCTAGACCGCCCCCCACTCTAGCTTTCCTGTACGAGCAGTACTTC. The encoded protein is CSARPPPTLAFLYEQYF. The gene calls are TRBV20-1 and TRBJ2-7; a possible D gene is TRBD2 (5 bases). The CDR3 is 17 amino acids. The V end was cut by 2 bases, the J end by 4 bases, with 24 bases between. Germline CDR1 DFQATT, CDR2 SNEGSKA (reference sequence).

This clonotype was detected many times. A junction end diverges from the germline sequence, so it may reflect a read error. The rearrangement links TRBV5-1 to TRBJ1-1; D is ambiguous. In germline, CDR1 is SGHRS, CDR2 YFSETQ. The CDR3 consists of 13 residues. The CDR3 loop is CASSRGPNTEAFF. The CDR3 DNA reads TGTGCCAGCAGTCGAGGCCCGAACACTGAAGCTTTCTTT.

The sample holds many counts of this clonotype. The rearrangement joins TRBV12-3 or TRBV12-4 to TRBJ2-6, with D perhaps TRBD1 (6 bases). With 6 bases removed from V and 2 bases from J, the gap between germline ends came to 8 bases. The CDR3 covers 14 residues. The CDR3 sequence is CASSTGTGANVLTF. CDR3 coding DNA: TGTGCCAGCAGCACAGGGACTGGGGCCAACGTCCTGACTTTC.

V usage is TRBV24-1 and J usage is TRBJ2-7; perhaps TRBD1 as D (6 bases). The germline gives CDR1 KGHDR, CDR2 SFDVKD. This CDR3 is built from 16 residues. Trimming shortened V by 1 base and J by 7 bases, and 19 bases separated the two germline ends. The CDR3 loop reads CATSDFRGTSVGEQYF. CDR3 in DNA: TGTGCCACCAGTGATTTTCGTGGGACATCGGTGGGAGAGCAGTACTTC.

This clonotype was observed a few times. V is TRBV9 and J is TRBJ2-2, with D perhaps being TRBD1 or TRBD2 (5 bases each). Trimming took off 0 bases at V and 5 bases at J, with 11 bases between the two ends. The CDR3 runs 15 residues. Germline V gene data show CDR1 as SGDLS and CDR2 as YYNGEE. This chain's CDR3 is CASSVDGADTGELFF. The CDR3 DNA reads as TGTGCCAGCAGCGTAGACGGGGCAGATACCGGGGAGCTGTTTTTT.

The genes are TRBV6-1 and TRBJ1-2, with D possibly matching TRBD1 (5 bases). Trimming removed 3 bases at V and 5 bases at J, with 13 bases between. The CDR3 runs to 14 residues. Germline CDR1 MNHNS, CDR2 SASEGT. The CDR3 loop is CASSDVFRAYGYTF. The CDR3 bases are TGTGCCAGCAGTGATGTGTTCAGGGCATATGGCTACACCTTC.

This chain joins TRBV3-1 and TRBJ1-5; weak D call: TRBD1 (6 bases). The CDR3 is 15 amino acids. The V and J ends lost 4 bases and 7 bases respectively, with 17 bases between them. The germline CDR1 and CDR2 sequences are LGHDT and YNNKEL (reference sequence). The CDR3 nucleotides read TGTGCCAGCAGCCCAGACGGAGGGGGTGGGCAGCCCCAGCATTTT. This encodes CASSPDGGGGQPQHF.

The chain uses TRBV11-1 and TRBJ2-6, with 9 bases aligning to TRBD1. This CDR3 has 15 amino acids. Germline V gives CDR1 SGHAT, CDR2 FQDESV (reference sequence). V lost 7 bases to trimming and J lost 4 bases; unmatched junction nucleotides: 5. CDR3 coding DNA: TGTGCCAGCACCGACAGGGGGACCGGGGCCAACGTCCTGACTTTC. It specifies CASTDRGTGANVLTF.

The chain has TRBV20-1 and TRBJ2-7, with 8 bases identical to TRBD1. The CDR3 runs to 12 residues. The germline CDR1 and CDR2 sequences are DFQATT and SNEGSKA (reference sequence). With V trimmed by 2 bases and J by 6 bases, 3 bases remained unmatched. The CDR3 protein is CSARLDRGEQYF. The CDR3 DNA is TGCAGTGCTAGACTTGACAGGGGCGAGCAGTACTTC.

The V gene is TRBV20-1, the J gene TRBJ2-5; 12 bases map to TRBD1. V lost 0 bases, J lost 4 bases, and 6 bases stayed unmatched. The V gene's germline CDR1 is DFQATT and CDR2 SNEGSKA (reference sequence). CDR3 length: 16 residues. The CDR3 is CSARDGDRGLVETQYF. In DNA form, the CDR3 reads TGCAGTGCTAGAGATGGGGACAGGGGGCTGGTAGAGACCCAGTACTTC.

This clonotype occurred a few times. The chain carries TRBV5-6 and TRBJ1-3; 7 nucleotides align to TRBD1. The CDR3 extends over 15 amino acids. Germline V lookup: CDR1 SGHDT, CDR2 YYEEEE. V was clipped by 4 bases and J by 5 bases; unmatched bases: 9. In nucleotides, the CDR3 is TGTGCCAGCAGCCTAGACAGGACAGGCAGAAACACCATATATTTT. Its protein is CASSLDRTGRNTIYF.

The chain recombines TRBV11-3 with TRBJ2-3, with D unclear. This CDR3 is built from 13 residues. Germline V gene data show CDR1 as SGHNT and CDR2 as YENEEA. Trimming left V 1 base short and J 6 bases short, with 8 bases between. The CDR3 region has the DNA TGTGCCAGCAGCTTAGTGTTGGTGGATACGCAGTATTTT. The encoded protein is CASSLVLVDTQYF. The variable domain in full, with the rest retrieved from reference TRBV11-3 and TRBJ2-3, is EAGVVQSPRYKIIEKKQPVAFWCNPISGHNTLYWYLQNLGQGPELLIRYENEEAVDDSQLPKDRFSAERLKGVDSTLKIQPAELGDSAVYLCASSLVLVDTQYFGPGTRLTVL.

This clonotype was observed a few times. This chain joins TRBV29-1 and TRBJ1-1; 9 bases match TRBD1. J gave up 3 bases and V 7 bases, and 6 bases lay outside the gene matches. The CDR3 length is 13 residues. Germline CDR1 reads SQVTM; CDR2 reads ANQGSEA. CDR3 residues: CSAWTGEDTEAFF. CDR3 DNA: TGCAGCGCCTGGACAGGGGAGGACACTGAAGCTTTCTTT.

This chain connects TRBV24-1 to TRBJ1-5; D might be TRBD1 (5 bases). This CDR3 is 15 amino acids long. Germline CDR1 is KGHDR and CDR2 is SFDVKD. Trimming stripped 9 bases from V and 1 base from J, with 15 bases between. The CDR3 is CATSGRGPSNQPQHF. Written as DNA, the CDR3 is TGTGCCACCTCCGGGAGGGGACCGAGCAATCAGCCCCAGCATTTT.

This clonotype was seen only a few times. This chain connects TRBV2 to TRBJ2-1; D may be TRBD1 (6 bases). The CDR3 extends over 14 amino acids. The V end was cut by 1 base, the J end by 7 bases, with 11 bases between. Germline-derived CDR1 and CDR2 are SNHLY and FYNNEI. The CDR3 nucleotides read TGTGCCAGCAGTGAAGTTGGGCAGGGGAATGAGCAGTTCTTC. It translates to CASSEVGQGNEQFF.

This clonotype was seen a few times. The chain carries TRBV4-2 and TRBJ2-2; 10 positions match TRBD2. V lost 0 bases and J lost 4; bases outside the gene matches: 8. CDR3 size: 18 residues. Germline-derived CDR1 and CDR2 are LGHNA and YNFKEQ. CDR3 DNA: TGTGCCAGCAGCCAAGAGACCGGGACTAGCGATAGCACCGGGGAGCTGTTTTTT. It encodes CASSQETGTSDSTGELFF.

The chain links TRBV24-1 to TRBJ2-1; TRBD2 aligns across 8 bases. Germline CDR1 KGHDR, CDR2 SFDVKD. CDR3 length equals 15 residues. V lost 1 base and J lost 5; bases outside the gene matches: 3. CDR3: CATSDFGTSNNEQFF. CDR3 DNA: TGTGCCACCAGTGATTTCGGGACTAGTAACAATGAGCAGTTCTTC.

There are many counts of this clonotype. This rearrangement joins TRBV7-2 to TRBJ1-1; a weak D match, TRBD1 (5 bases). The V end was cut by 4 bases, the J end by 1 base, with 7 bases between. The germline CDR1 and CDR2 sequences are SGHTA and FQGNSA. The CDR3 consists of 13 residues. CDR3 region: CASSWDGNTEAFF. The CDR3, as DNA: TGTGCCAGCAGCTGGGACGGGAACACTGAAGCTTTCTTT.